This TCR beta chain emerged from a study of regulatory T cells in long-lasting Graves disease. In its sample, this clonotype was seen a few times. Time point reported: persistent/refractory GD, antithyroid drugs over 5 years with positive TRAb. PBMCs provided the RNA from which the TCR library was made. The source of the patients was an endocrinology department in Xi'an, China. In building TCR beta libraries, iRepertoire HTBI primers were used together with Arm-PCR of CDR3 regions. TCRdb re-analysed the multiplex PCR reads in MiXCR, keeping a single row per CDR3 protein. The sample lists hundreds of thousands of distinct CDR3 sequences; 25% to 35% were seen once. Sequencing was performed on peripheral blood mononuclear cells (PBMCs), taken when the disease was refractory, from a patient treated with antithyroid drugs. The sequence was obtained from a female donor with Graves disease.

The DNA for the CDR3 is TGCAGTGCTAGTCTTGGGGAGAGTAGTGGGGAGACCCAGTACTTC. It encodes CSASLGESSGETQYF. The rearrangement links TRBV20-1 to TRBJ2-5, with a possible D match to TRBD2 (5 bases). CDR1 is DFQATT, CDR2 SNEGSKA, per germline (reference sequence). Trimming removed 3 bases at V and 5 bases at J, with 19 bases between. This CDR3 is 15 amino acids long.